What follows are 9 T cell receptor beta chains derived from one specimen sequenced in a study of blood T cell repertoires in COVID-19. Here immunoSEQ multiplex PCR was the method, and the copy in TCRdb shows in-frame clones only, minus some. The sample consists of fewer than 200,000 clones, around 90% of them appearing once. What was sequenced was peripheral blood. These receptors were collected from a man between 35 and 55 years old with active or convalescent COVID-19.

CDR3 residues: CASSQTSGGSYTGELFF. The DNA of the CDR3 is TGTGCCAGCAGCCAGACTAGCGGGGGTTCATACACCGGGGAGCTGTTTTTT. The rearrangement links TRBV7-9 to TRBJ2-2, with 12 bases matching TRBD2. With 5 bases clipped from V and 3 bases from J, the junction kept 7 bases outside the gene matches. The CDR3 consists of 17 residues. Germline V gene data show CDR1 as SEHNR and CDR2 as FQNEAQ (reference sequence).

This clone has a count of ten or more. In the same sample, other DNA sequences code for this CDR3. The chain employs TRBV7-2 and TRBJ1-2; 9 bases line up with TRBD1. V trimming: 3 bases; J trimming: 2 bases; junction bases outside the gene matches: 4. Germline loops: CDR1 SGHTA, CDR2 FQGNSA. The length of the CDR3 is 15 residues. In DNA, the CDR3 is TGTGCCAGCAGCTTCTCCGGGACAGGGAACTATGGCTACACCTTC. Translation gives CASSFSGTGNYGYTF.

The rearrangement links TRBV7-9 to TRBJ1-6; 9 bases fit TRBD1. J was trimmed by 10 bases and V by 3 bases; bases with no gene match: 7. CDR3 size: 15 residues. Germline-derived CDR1 and CDR2 are SEHNR and FQNEAQ (reference sequence). In nucleotides, the CDR3 is TGTGCCAGCAGCTTGGGACAGGGTATCGCCTCACCCCTCCACTTT. Its translation is CASSLGQGIASPLHF.

This clone was found once. This sequence joins TRBV11-3 and TRBJ2-2; D ambiguous. From germline, CDR1 is SGHNT and CDR2 YENEEA. V lost 4 bases, J lost 5 bases, and 8 bases lay in between. The CDR3 covers 13 residues. The CDR3 region has the DNA TGTGCCAGCAGCTCCGGTACTACCGGGGAGCTGTTTTTT. As protein: CASSSGTTGELFF.

CDR3 sequence (DNA): TGTGCCAGCAGTTCACTAAAGCGGGGCGGGGGACAGCCCCAGCATTTT. It specifies CASSSLKRGGGQPQHF. V and J are TRBV27 and TRBJ1-5; the D gene is possibly TRBD1 (5 bases). The CDR3 covers 16 residues. Between the trimmed V and J ends, which lost 4 bases and 7 bases, there was a span of 20 bases. Germline lookup yields CDR1 MNHEY and CDR2 SMNVEV (reference sequence).

The rearrangement links TRBV3-1 (or the pseudogene TRBV3-2) to TRBJ1-2; 8 nucleotides align to TRBD1. The trim removed 6 bases at V and 0 bases at J, leaving 9 bases unmatched. The V gene's germline CDR1 is LGHDT and CDR2 YNNKEL (reference sequence). CDR3 length equals 16 residues. The CDR3 DNA follows: TGTGCCAGCAGTCCCATCGGGACAGGAGCTAACTATGGCTACACCTTC. Amino acids: CASSPIGTGANYGYTF.

This chain uses TRBV4-2 with TRBJ2-5; TRBD1 might be the D (5 bases). V was trimmed by 1 base and J by 2 bases, leaving 11 bases between them. Germline assignment: CDR1 LGHNA and CDR2 YNFKEQ. The CDR3 covers 15 residues. CDR3 nucleotides: TGTGCCAGCAGCCAAGTTTTGTCAGGGCAAGAGACCCAGTACTTC. Amino acid sequence: CASSQVLSGQETQYF.

V is TRBV6-5 and J is TRBJ2-3, with 11 bases aligning to TRBD2. V dropped 6 bases and J dropped 5; count of bases not matched to a gene: 7. Germline loops: CDR1 MNHEY, CDR2 SVGAGI. This CDR3 has 15 residues. CDR3 sequence reads: CASRVLAGGRDTQYF. CDR3 bases: TGTGCCAGCAGGGTTCTAGCGGGGGGCCGAGATACGCAGTATTTT.

V and J are TRBV19 and TRBJ1-5; perhaps TRBD1 as D (6 bases). CDR1 and CDR2 (germline): LNHDA, SQIVND (reference sequence). The CDR3 spans 14 residues. The V gene lost 6 bases and the J gene lost 2 bases, with 11 bases spanning the gap. The CDR3 loop is CASSYWTGNQPQHF. As DNA, the CDR3 is TGTGCCAGTAGCTATTGGACAGGCAATCAGCCCCAGCATTTT.